These 8 T cell receptor beta chains originate from one sample sequenced in a study of cytomegalovirus exposure and HLA in healthy donors. PCR used 60 Vbeta primers and 13 Jbeta primers. Using immunoSEQ multiplex PCR, the repertoire was profiled, and TCRdb retains in-frame clones only, with some absent. Of roughly 120,000 clones listed, around 68% are singletons. The sequenced sample was PBMCs. The source of these receptors is a woman aged 45-59 years in good health and CMV-seropositive.

The V gene is TRBV5-1, the J gene TRBJ1-5; D gene uncertain. Germline CDR1 and CDR2: SGHRS and YFSETQ. V was pared by 0 bases and J by 0 bases, with 10 bases between. The CDR3 has 16 amino acids. In nucleotides, the CDR3 is TGCGCCAGCAGCTTGGGGGCAGTCAATAGCAATCAGCCCCAGCATTTT. Protein: CASSLGAVNSNQPQHF.

This clone was found once. The chain joins TRBV6-5 to TRBJ1-3; D perhaps matches TRBD1 (6 bases). V was trimmed by 8 bases and J by 0 bases, leaving 11 bases between them. Germline V gene lookup returns CDR1 MNHEY and CDR2 SVGAGI. This CDR3 is built from 14 residues. CDR3 sequence: CASGQRYSGNTIYF. The CDR3 DNA follows: TGTGCCAGCGGACAGAGATACTCTGGAAACACCATATATTTT.

This sequence joins TRBV5-1 and TRBJ1-1; D perhaps matches TRBD1 (5 bases). CDR3 length equals 14 residues. Germline V gene data show CDR1 as SGHRS and CDR2 as YFSETQ. Trimming cost V 0 bases and J 4 bases, with 10 bases left between them. The CDR3 is CASSLGGVGTEAFF. The CDR3 DNA is TGCGCCAGCAGCTTGGGGGGGGTGGGCACTGAAGCTTTCTTT.

The chain employs TRBV19 and TRBJ2-6, with D perhaps matching TRBD1 (6 bases). Trimming removed 4 bases from V and 1 base from J, with 8 bases in between. Germline CDR1 is LNHDA and CDR2 is SQIVND (reference sequence). This CDR3 is 15 amino acids long. CDR3 protein: CASSTTGSGANVLTF. CDR3 nucleotide sequence: TGTGCCAGTAGTACTACAGGGTCTGGGGCCAACGTCCTGACTTTC.

The V call is TRBV7-2, the J call TRBJ2-1; 8 bases line up with TRBD2. This CDR3 region has 15 residues. Germline CDR1 is SGHTA and CDR2 is FQGNSA. V dropped 4 bases and J dropped 6; count of bases not matched to a gene: 8. The CDR3 spells CASSSGGASGNEQFF. The CDR3 coding sequence is TGTGCCAGCAGCTCCGGGGGGGCCTCCGGCAATGAGCAGTTCTTC. The complete variable domain, with remaining parts taken from reference TRBV7-2 and TRBJ2-1, reads GAGVSQSPSNKVTEKGKDVELRCDPISGHTALYWYRQSLGQGLEFLIYFQGNSAPDKSGLPSDRFSAERTGGSVSTLTIQRTQQEDSAVYLCASSSGGASGNEQFFGPGTRLTVL.

V is TRBV2 and J is TRBJ1-1; possibly TRBD1 for D (5 bases). Trimming left V 6 bases short and J 4 bases short, with 24 bases between. CDR3 length equals 17 residues. Looked up from germline, CDR1 is SNHLY and CDR2 is FYNNEI. CDR3: CASSYRRSAGGGTEAFF. The CDR3 DNA follows: TGTGCCAGCAGCTACAGGAGATCGGCCGGGGGGGGCACTGAAGCTTTCTTT.

This sequence joins TRBV5-1 and TRBJ1-1; 8 nucleotides align to TRBD1. Germline loops: CDR1 SGHRS, CDR2 YFSETQ. CDR3 length: 15 residues. Unmatched junction bases numbered 5, after V lost 4 bases and J lost 0 bases. The CDR3 region is CASSPLTGVNTEAFF. Here the CDR3 DNA reads TGCGCCAGCAGCCCCTTGACAGGGGTGAACACTGAAGCTTTCTTT.

The chain couples TRBV5-1 to TRBJ2-5; 7 nucleotides agree with TRBD1. Trimming cost V 3 bases and J 5 bases; bases outside gene matches: 7. Germline-derived CDR1 and CDR2 are SGHRS and YFSETQ. The CDR3 consists of 14 residues. The CDR3 DNA reads as TGCGCCAGCAGCTCGCCGGGACAGAGGGAGACCCAGTACTTC. Its translation is CASSSPGQRETQYF.